Each of the 27 T cell receptor beta chains below was sequenced from the same sample in a study of blood T cell repertoires in COVID-19. Assay used: immunoSEQ multiplex PCR; TCRdb lists only in-frame clones, some missing. The sample consists of some 150,000 clones, about 83% of them appearing once. The specimen sequenced was peripheral blood. Receptor source: a woman aged 80 or over with acute or convalescent COVID-19.

The chain couples TRBV7-9 to TRBJ2-7, with D perhaps TRBD1 (6 bases). Trimming stripped 5 bases from V and 1 base from J, with 15 bases between. The CDR3 has 15 amino acids. Germline CDR1 and CDR2: SEHNR and FQNEAQ (reference sequence). The CDR3 bases are TGTGCCAGCAGCCGTCCGGGGACACTTTCCTACGAGCAGTACTTC. It translates to CASSRPGTLSYEQYF.

The chain employs TRBV19 and TRBJ1-5, with D maybe TRBD1 (5 bases). The CDR3 is made up of 16 amino acids. Trimming cost V 3 bases and J 2 bases, with 14 bases left between them. Looked up from germline, CDR1 is LNHDA and CDR2 is SQIVND (reference sequence). Here the CDR3 DNA reads TGTGCCAGTAGTATCCCGGGGGGGAAGGGCAATCAGCCCCAGCATTTT. Amino acid sequence: CASSIPGGKGNQPQHF.

This clone turned up a few times. V is TRBV3-1 (or the pseudogene TRBV3-2) and J is TRBJ1-5, with D perhaps TRBD1 (5 bases). The CDR3 extends over 15 amino acids. V was shortened by 1 base and J by 2 bases, with 9 bases between the two germline ends. Germline lookup yields CDR1 LGHDT and CDR2 YNNKEL (reference sequence). The CDR3: CASSQVGGGNQPQHF. Here the CDR3 DNA reads TGTGCCAGCAGCCAAGTCGGGGGGGGCAATCAGCCCCAGCATTTT.

This chain links TRBV2 with TRBJ2-2; maybe TRBD2 (5 bases). Germline assignment: CDR1 SNHLY and CDR2 FYNNEI. The V and J ends lost 3 bases and 9 bases respectively, with 26 bases between them. The CDR3 consists of 18 residues. Written as DNA, the CDR3 is TGTGCCAGCAGTGACAGGAGTGGGCTAGCTGGCACCGGGTGGGAGCTGTTTTTT. Translated, it gives CASSDRSGLAGTGWELFF.

About this clone: The same CDR3 can be traced to other DNA sequences in this sample. The V and J genes are TRBV5-1 and TRBJ2-3, with TRBD2 identical over 7 bases. Looked up from germline, CDR1 is SGHRS and CDR2 is YFSETQ. The V and J ends lost 4 bases and 0 bases, in that order; junction bases with no gene match: 8. The CDR3 spans 16 residues. CDR3 sequence (DNA): TGCGCCAGCAGCACAGGACTAGTCGGGAGCACAGATACGCAGTATTTT. It specifies CASSTGLVGSTDTQYF.

This sequence joins TRBV2 and TRBJ1-5, with 7 bases matching TRBD1. Trimming took 6 bases from V and 9 from J; bases not matched to a gene: 14. The length of the CDR3 is 15 residues. Germline-derived CDR1 and CDR2 are SNHLY and FYNNEI. Here the CDR3 DNA reads TGTGCCAGCAGGAGAGACAGGGCCCTCCTTCGGCCCCAGCATTTT. Protein sequence: CASRRDRALLRPQHF.

V and J are TRBV27 and TRBJ1-6; D ambiguous. Germline V gene lookup returns CDR1 MNHEY and CDR2 SMNVEV (reference sequence). Trimming shortened V by 5 bases and J by 7 bases, and 12 bases separated the two germline ends. The CDR3 loop spans 14 amino acids. The CDR3 region is CASSQTTLNSPLHF. The CDR3 DNA follows: TGTGCCAGCAGTCAGACGACACTGAATTCACCCCTCCACTTT.

V is TRBV2 and J is TRBJ1-2, with 9 bases that match TRBD1. CDR1 is SNHLY, CDR2 FYNNEI, per germline. Losses at the gene ends were 6 bases for V and 4 bases for J; bases not matched to a gene: 6. The CDR3 consists of 14 residues. The CDR3 reads CASRGTGTRYGYTF. In DNA, the CDR3 is TGTGCCAGCAGAGGGACAGGGACCCGCTATGGCTACACCTTC.

The chain combines TRBV29-1 with TRBJ1-5, with D possibly being TRBD1 (5 bases). This CDR3 is 11 amino acids long. Germline assignment: CDR1 SQVTM and CDR2 ANQGSEA. CDR3 coding DNA: TGCAGTACAGGTGAGGATCAGCCCCAGCATTTT. It is translated as CSTGEDQPQHF.

The genes are TRBV10-1 and TRBJ2-2, with a weak D call TRBD2 (7 bases). The CDR3 length is 15 residues. The V gene's germline CDR1 is WNHNN and CDR2 SYGVQD (reference sequence). V was shortened by 4 bases and J by 4 bases, with 13 bases between the two germline ends. CDR3 in DNA: TGCGCCAGCAGTGGGGAGGGGGGTATCACCGGGGAGCTGTTTTTT. Protein: CASSGEGGITGELFF.

This chain links TRBV19 with TRBJ1-5; D not certain. Trimming took off 6 bases at V and 2 bases at J, with 14 bases between the two ends. This CDR3 spans 15 amino acids. The germline V gene encodes CDR1 LNHDA and CDR2 SQIVND (reference sequence). CDR3 DNA sequence: TGTGCCAGTAGCCTCGTGGGCCTCGGCAATCAGCCCCAGCATTTT. Translated: CASSLVGLGNQPQHF.

CDR3 region: CASSGTSGRTDTQYF. In nucleotides, the CDR3 is TGTGCCAGCAGTGGGACTAGCGGGAGGACAGATACGCAGTATTTT. The chain is built from TRBV25-1 and TRBJ2-3, with 14 bases aligning to TRBD2. Trimming removed 4 bases from V and 3 bases from J; junction bases left unmatched: 0. The CDR3 has 15 residues. Germline CDR1 and CDR2: MGHDK and SYGVNS.

This chain links TRBV7-2 with TRBJ2-2, with TRBD2 matching over 13 bases. Germline trimming cut 5 bases from V and 4 bases from J; bases unmatched to any gene: 10. CDR1 and CDR2 (germline): SGHTA, FQGNSA. The CDR3 covers 18 residues. The CDR3 is CASSPRGLAGVGTGELFF. The CDR3 bases are TGTGCCAGCAGCCCCCGAGGACTAGCGGGGGTCGGCACCGGGGAGCTGTTTTTT. The full variable domain, rest sourced from reference TRBV7-2 and TRBJ2-2, is GAGVSQSPSNKVTEKGKDVELRCDPISGHTALYWYRQSLGQGLEFLIYFQGNSAPDKSGLPSDRFSAERTGGSVSTLTIQRTQQEDSAVYLCASSPRGLAGVGTGELFFGEGSRLTVL.

This clone has only a few counts. V usage is TRBV5-1 and J usage is TRBJ1-5, with TRBD1 matching over 9 bases. Trimming removed 5 bases from V and 5 bases from J; junction bases left unmatched: 5. Germline V gene lookup returns CDR1 SGHRS and CDR2 YFSETQ. The CDR3 is made up of 14 amino acids. CDR3 protein: CASSRGTGYQPQHF. CDR3 nucleotides: TGCGCCAGCAGTCGAGGGACAGGGTATCAGCCCCAGCATTTT.

This clone was counted ten times or more. V usage is TRBV2 and J usage is TRBJ2-1, with TRBD2 identical over 9 bases. The germline CDR1 and CDR2 sequences are SNHLY and FYNNEI. CDR3 length: 12 amino acids. V dropped 7 bases and J dropped 9; count of bases not matched to a gene: 4. The CDR3 protein is CASIAGVSEQFF. As DNA, the CDR3 is TGTGCCAGCATAGCGGGAGTATCTGAGCAGTTCTTC.

This clone was observed a single time. The V gene is TRBV5-1, the J gene TRBJ1-3; D possibly corresponds to TRBD1 (6 bases). The CDR3 has 18 residues. V lost 1 base, J lost 2 bases, and 19 bases lay in between. The germline V gene has CDR1 SGHRS and CDR2 YFSETQ. The CDR3 here is CASSLYGQSMGAGNTIYF. In DNA form, the CDR3 reads TGCGCCAGCAGCTTGTACGGACAGTCCATGGGAGCTGGAAACACCATATATTTT.

The V call is TRBV6-6, the J call TRBJ1-5; D is perhaps TRBD1 (5 bases). The CDR3 covers 18 residues. Trimming took off 5 bases at V and 1 base at J, with 21 bases between the two ends. Germline CDR1 and CDR2: MNHNY and SVGAGI (reference sequence). CDR3 sequence reads: CASSPLSPGAGSNQPQHF. CDR3 DNA: TGTGCCAGCAGTCCCTTATCGCCCGGGGCGGGGAGCAATCAGCCCCAGCATTTT.

This clone was picked up one time. The rearrangement links TRBV21-1 to TRBJ1-5; the DNA was not used to check the table's D call, TRBD1. TRBV21-1 is a recognized pseudogene. The CDR3 totals 16 residues. For the CDR3, the DNA is TGTGCCAGCAGCACGACGACAGGGGAAGCCTATCAGCCCCAGCATTTT. This encodes CASSTTTGEAYQPQHF.

This chain uses TRBV2 with TRBJ2-7, with TRBD1 matching over 9 bases. CDR3 length: 14 amino acids. V lost 3 bases to trimming and J lost 6 bases; unmatched junction nucleotides: 6. In germline, CDR1 is SNHLY, CDR2 FYNNEI. This CDR3 is CASSELRDRAEQYF. In DNA form, the CDR3 reads TGTGCCAGCAGTGAGCTCCGGGACAGGGCCGAGCAGTACTTC.

The chain combines TRBV21-1 with TRBJ2-1; the DNA was not compared with TRBD1, the D call given in the table. TRBV21-1 is assigned pseudogene status. CDR3 length: 17 amino acids. CDR3 amino acids: CASSKALWDRGHNEQFF. DNA of the CDR3: TGTGCCAGCAGCAAAGCGCTTTGGGACAGGGGACACAATGAGCAGTTCTTC.

The chain uses TRBV6-5 and TRBJ2-3, with 8 bases that match TRBD1. With V trimmed by 6 bases and J by 4 bases, 3 bases remained unmatched. The CDR3 extends over 13 amino acids. Germline assignment: CDR1 MNHEY and CDR2 SVGAGI. The chain's CDR3 is CASRDRVSDTQYF. CDR3 bases: TGTGCCAGCAGGGACAGGGTCTCAGATACGCAGTATTTT.

The J gene is TRBJ1-4, the V gene TRBV5-8; D is undetermined. The CDR3 extends over 14 amino acids. V lost 1 base to trimming and J lost 8 bases, with 12 bases between them. Germline V gives CDR1 SGHTS, CDR2 YDEGEE. For the CDR3, the DNA is TGTGCCAGCAGCTTGAAAGCAGGAGGCGAAAAACTGTTTTTT. It specifies CASSLKAGGEKLFF.

The V call is TRBV28, the J call TRBJ2-1, with D maybe TRBD2 (7 bases). The germline V and J ends were trimmed by 6 bases and 7 bases, with 19 bases remaining between them. Germline loops: CDR1 MDHEN, CDR2 SYDVKM. The CDR3 sequence is 15 residues long. CDR3 in amino acids: CASSSPGGEGNEQFF. For the CDR3, the DNA is TGTGCCAGCAGCTCGCCGGGGGGCGAGGGTAATGAGCAGTTCTTC.

The chain links TRBV18 to TRBJ2-7, with 8 bases matching TRBD1. This CDR3 is built from 16 residues. Germline loops: CDR1 KGHSH, CDR2 LQKENI. Losses at the gene ends were 1 base for V and 0 bases for J; bases not matched to a gene: 5. CDR3 sequence: CASSPQPGQGSYEQYF. CDR3 nucleotides: TGTGCCAGCTCACCACAACCTGGACAGGGCTCCTACGAGCAGTACTTC.

The V call is TRBV29-1, the J call TRBJ1-1; a weak D match, TRBD1 (6 bases). V lost 7 bases and J lost 0, with 12 bases in between. There are 13 residues in the CDR3. The germline V gene has CDR1 SQVTM and CDR2 ANQGSEA. CDR3 in DNA: TGCAGCGCCATGACAGGAATGAACACTGAAGCTTTCTTT. Translated: CSAMTGMNTEAFF.

The chain uses TRBV3-1 (or the pseudogene TRBV3-2) and TRBJ1-4; no firm D call. Trimming left V 0 bases short and J 4 bases short, with 3 bases between. Germline CDR1 is LGHDT and CDR2 is YNNKEL (reference sequence). This CDR3 has 13 residues. CDR3 protein: CASSQDGNEKLFF. CDR3 sequence (DNA): TGTGCCAGCAGCCAAGACGGTAATGAAAAACTGTTTTTT.

V and J are TRBV6-2 or TRBV6-3 and TRBJ2-5, with 8 bases lining up with TRBD1. CDR1 is MNHEY and CDR2 is SVGEGT in the germline V gene. This CDR3 region has 15 residues. V was clipped by 6 bases and J by 5 bases; unmatched bases: 11. The CDR3 here is CASSRQPRGRETQYF. For the CDR3, the DNA is TGTGCCAGCAGCCGACAGCCCAGGGGGCGGGAGACCCAGTACTTC.